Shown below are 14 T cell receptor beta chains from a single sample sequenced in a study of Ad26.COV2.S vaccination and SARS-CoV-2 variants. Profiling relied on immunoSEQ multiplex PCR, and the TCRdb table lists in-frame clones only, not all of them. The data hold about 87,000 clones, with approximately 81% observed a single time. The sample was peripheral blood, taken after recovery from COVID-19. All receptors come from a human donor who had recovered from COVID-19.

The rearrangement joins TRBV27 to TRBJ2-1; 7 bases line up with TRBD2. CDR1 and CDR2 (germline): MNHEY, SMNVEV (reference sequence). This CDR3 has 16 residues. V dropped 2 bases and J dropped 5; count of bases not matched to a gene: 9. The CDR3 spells CASSLIGLEFHNEQFF. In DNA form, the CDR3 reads TGTGCCAGCAGTTTAATCGGACTAGAATTCCACAATGAGCAGTTCTTC.

In DNA form, the CDR3 reads TGTGCCAGCAGCTTAGTCTTAGGACAGGGGGTGACAGATACGCAGTATTTT. The encoded protein is CASSLVLGQGVTDTQYF. The rearrangement links TRBV11-2 to TRBJ2-3; 10 bases fit TRBD1. Germline V gene lookup returns CDR1 SGHAT and CDR2 FQNNGV. Unmatched junction bases numbered 7, after V lost 1 base and J lost 3 bases. CDR3 length: 17 residues. The full variable domain, in which reference TRBV11-2 and TRBJ2-3 provide the parts outside the CDR3, is EAGVAQSPRYKIIEKRQSVAFWCNPISGHATLYWYQQILGQGPKLLIQFQNNGVVDDSQLPKDRFSAERLKGVDSTLKIQPAKLEDSAVYLCASSLVLGQGVTDTQYFGPGTRLTVL.

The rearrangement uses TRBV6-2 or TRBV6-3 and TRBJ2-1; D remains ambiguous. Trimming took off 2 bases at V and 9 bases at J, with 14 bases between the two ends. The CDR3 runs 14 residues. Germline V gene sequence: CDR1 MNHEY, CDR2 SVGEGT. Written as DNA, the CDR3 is TGTGCCAGCAGTTACAGTGGAACTCCGAGTGAGCAGTTCTTC. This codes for CASSYSGTPSEQFF.

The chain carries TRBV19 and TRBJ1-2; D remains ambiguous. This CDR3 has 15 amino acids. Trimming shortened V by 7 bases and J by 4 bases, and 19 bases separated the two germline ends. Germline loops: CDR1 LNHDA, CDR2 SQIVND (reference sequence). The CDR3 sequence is CASTARAQWFYGYTF. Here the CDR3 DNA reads TGTGCCAGTACCGCAAGGGCCCAATGGTTCTATGGCTACACCTTC.

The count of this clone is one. Here the CDR3 reads CASSVAGRGRGETQYF. CDR3 bases: TGTGCCAGCAGCGTAGCGGGCAGGGGGCGGGGAGAGACCCAGTACTTC. This chain links TRBV9 with TRBJ2-5; 8 bases map to TRBD1. Germline V gene lookup returns CDR1 SGDLS and CDR2 YYNGEE. The CDR3 has 16 amino acids. The ends lost 0 bases at V and 4 bases at J; junction bases unmatched: 8.

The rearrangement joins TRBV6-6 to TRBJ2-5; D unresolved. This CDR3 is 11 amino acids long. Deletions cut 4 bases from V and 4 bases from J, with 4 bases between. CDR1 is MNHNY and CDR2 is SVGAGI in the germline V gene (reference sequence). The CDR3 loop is CASSLGETQYF. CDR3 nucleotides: TGTGCCAGCAGTTTGGGAGAGACCCAGTACTTC.

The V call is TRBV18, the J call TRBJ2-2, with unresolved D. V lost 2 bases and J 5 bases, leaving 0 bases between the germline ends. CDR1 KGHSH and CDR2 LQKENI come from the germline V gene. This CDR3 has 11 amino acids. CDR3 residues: CASSPTGELFF. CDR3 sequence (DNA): TGTGCCAGCTCACCAACCGGGGAGCTGTTTTTT.

The CDR3: CASSPPTSGSYEQYF. The CDR3 DNA follows: TGTGCCAGCAGCCCGCCGACTAGCGGGAGCTACGAGCAGTACTTC. The V and J genes are TRBV7-2 and TRBJ2-7; 12 bases line up with TRBD2. The V segment lost 5 bases and the J segment 3 bases; nucleotides outside the gene matches: 5. CDR3 size: 15 residues. From germline, CDR1 is SGHTA and CDR2 FQGNSA.

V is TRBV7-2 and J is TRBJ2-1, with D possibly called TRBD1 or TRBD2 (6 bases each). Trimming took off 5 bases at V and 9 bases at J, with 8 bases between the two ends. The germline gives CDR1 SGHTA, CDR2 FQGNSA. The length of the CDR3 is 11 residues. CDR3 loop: CASSPGAEQFF. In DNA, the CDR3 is TGTGCCAGCAGCCCGGGGGCTGAGCAGTTCTTC.

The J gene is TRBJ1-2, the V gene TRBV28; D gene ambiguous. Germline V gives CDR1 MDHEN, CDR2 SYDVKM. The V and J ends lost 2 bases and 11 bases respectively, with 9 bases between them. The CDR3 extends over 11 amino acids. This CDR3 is CASSLRTGYTF. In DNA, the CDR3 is TGTGCCAGCAGTTTACGAACGGGGTACACCTTC.

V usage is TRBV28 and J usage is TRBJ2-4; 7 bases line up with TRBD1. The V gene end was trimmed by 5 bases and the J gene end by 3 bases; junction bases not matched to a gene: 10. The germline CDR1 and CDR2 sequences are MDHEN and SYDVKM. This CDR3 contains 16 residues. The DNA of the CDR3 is TGTGCCAGCAGTGGGTCGGGACAGATAATCAAAAACATTCAGTACTTC. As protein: CASSGSGQIIKNIQYF.

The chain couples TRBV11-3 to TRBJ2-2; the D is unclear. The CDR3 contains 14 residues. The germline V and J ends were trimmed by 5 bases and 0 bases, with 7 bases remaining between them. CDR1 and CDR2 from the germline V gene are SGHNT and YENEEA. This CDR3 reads CASSLFTNTGELFF. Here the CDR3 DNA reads TGTGCCAGCAGCCTATTCACGAACACCGGGGAGCTGTTTTTT.

This CDR3 is CASSQDEISSYEQYF. The CDR3 coding sequence is TGTGCCAGCAGCCAAGATGAGATTAGCTCCTACGAGCAGTACTTC. The V gene is TRBV3-1 (or the pseudogene TRBV3-2), the J gene TRBJ2-7, with D unresolved. V was pared by 0 bases and J by 0 bases, with 9 bases between. The CDR3 runs to 15 residues. Germline V lookup: CDR1 LGHDT, CDR2 YNNKEL (reference sequence).

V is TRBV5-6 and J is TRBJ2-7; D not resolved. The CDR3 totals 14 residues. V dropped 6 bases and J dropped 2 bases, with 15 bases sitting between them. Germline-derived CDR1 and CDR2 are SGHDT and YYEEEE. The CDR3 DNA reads TGTGCCAGCACCATGTTGGGTCCAGCCTACGAGCAGTACTTC. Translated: CASTMLGPAYEQYF.